The source of this TCR beta chain is a study of blood T cell repertoires in COVID-19. Per the germline V gene, CDR1 is SGHVS and CDR2 is FQNEAQ. The CDR3 sequence is 15 residues long. The ends were cut back, 4 bases at V and 4 bases at J, with 17 bases in the middle. This clone was observed a single time. Using immunoSEQ multiplex PCR, the repertoire was profiled, and TCRdb retains in-frame clones only, with some absent. The data hold around 76,000 clones, with 80% to 90% observed a single time. The clonotype was recovered from a man aged 55 to 69 with acute or convalescent COVID-19. Sequences were obtained from peripheral blood. The J gene is TRBJ2-7, the V gene TRBV7-8; D might be TRBD1 (6 bases). CDR3 bases: TGTGCCAGCAGCTCGAACCCCGGGACACAATACGAGCAGTACTTC. It codes for CASSSNPGTQYEQYF.